These 28 T cell receptor beta chains originate from one sample sequenced in a study of stem cell transplantation in POMP-related autoinflammatory disease. This table comes from immunoSEQ multiplex PCR, and its TCRdb copy is limited to in-frame clones, with some not included. The sample lists more than 20,000 clones; approximately 78% were seen once. The sequenced sample was CD4+ T cells from PBMCs, obtained before stem cell transplantation. The receptors come from a human donor with POMP-related autoinflammation and immune dysregulation (PRAID).

This chain uses TRBV19 with TRBJ2-5, with D unresolved. CDR3 length: 11 residues. Germline CDR1 is LNHDA and CDR2 is SQIVND (reference sequence). Trimming left V 3 bases short and J 5 bases short, with 4 bases between. The CDR3 sequence is CASSIMETQYF. DNA for the CDR3: TGTGCCAGTAGTATCATGGAGACCCAGTACTTC. The whole variable domain, remainder taken from reference TRBV19 and TRBJ2-5, is DGGITQSPKYLFRKEGQNVTLSCEQNLNHDAMYWYRQDPGQGLRLIYYSQIVNDFQKGDIAEGYSVSREKKESFPLTVTSAQKNPTAFYLCASSIMETQYFGPGTRLLVL.

The gene calls are TRBV30 and TRBJ2-5; a weak D match, TRBD1 (7 bases). Trimming removed 5 bases at V and 5 bases at J, with 15 bases between. CDR3 size: 13 residues. CDR1 and CDR2 (germline): GTSNPN, SVGIG (reference sequence). CDR3 in amino acids: CAWATGAGETQYF. The CDR3 DNA sequence: TGTGCCTGGGCAACAGGGGCGGGGGAGACCCAGTACTTC.

This clone showed up just a few times. This chain connects TRBV5-1 to TRBJ2-2; D not certain. Germline CDR1 is SGHRS and CDR2 is YFSETQ. The V gene lost 0 bases and the J gene lost 1 base, with 10 bases spanning the gap. This CDR3 is 16 amino acids long. The CDR3: CASSLEAAENTGELFF. The CDR3, as DNA: TGCGCCAGCAGCTTGGAGGCCGCTGAGAACACCGGGGAGCTGTTTTTT.

V is TRBV7-9 and J is TRBJ1-4, with D tentatively TRBD1 (6 bases). The CDR3 is made up of 19 amino acids. Per the germline V gene, CDR1 is SEHNR and CDR2 is FQNEAQ (reference sequence). V dropped 5 bases and J dropped 0 bases, with 22 bases sitting between them. For the CDR3, the DNA is TGTGCCAGCAGCCCGGGACGGGGGGCGAATTCGGCAACTAATGAAAAACTGTTTTTT. This gives the protein CASSPGRGANSATNEKLFF.

The rearrangement joins TRBV9 to TRBJ1-3; D is uncertain. The germline gives CDR1 SGDLS, CDR2 YYNGEE. This CDR3 is built from 16 residues. Trimming stripped 3 bases from V and 0 bases from J, with 13 bases between. CDR3 nucleotide sequence: TGTGCCAGCAGCGATTGGAACGGGTACTCTGGAAACACCATATATTTT. Residues: CASSDWNGYSGNTIYF. The full variable domain, rest sourced from reference TRBV9 and TRBJ1-3, is DSGVTQTPKHLITATGQRVTLRCSPRSGDLSVYWYQQSLDQGLQFLIQYYNGEERAKGNILERFSAQQFPDLHSELNLSSLELGDSALYFCASSDWNGYSGNTIYFGEGSWLTVV.

The genes are TRBV19 and TRBJ1-2; the match to TRBD1 covers 7 bases. Germline CDR1 LNHDA, CDR2 SQIVND (reference sequence). V was clipped by 8 bases and J by 4 bases; unmatched bases: 13. The CDR3 runs to 15 residues. Written as DNA, the CDR3 is TGTGCCAGTCATTATGGGAGGGGGCTGAGCTATGGCTACACCTTC. This sequence encodes CASHYGRGLSYGYTF.

V usage is TRBV5-8 and J usage is TRBJ1-1; 7 positions match TRBD1. This CDR3 spans 16 amino acids. Trimming took 4 bases from V and 1 from J; bases not matched to a gene: 10. Per the germline V gene, CDR1 is SGHTS and CDR2 is YDEGEE. For the CDR3, the DNA is TGTGCCAGCAGCCCGACAGGGACTTTATGGAACACTGAAGCTTTCTTT. Translating gives CASSPTGTLWNTEAFF. Complete variable domain (other parts from reference TRBV5-8 and TRBJ1-1): EAGVTQSPTHLIKTRGQQATLRCSPISGHTSVYWYQQALGLGLQFLLWYDEGEERNRGNFPPRFSGRQFPNYSSELNVNALELEDSALYLCASSPTGTLWNTEAFFGQGTRLTVV.

The V call is TRBV27, the J call TRBJ1-2; tentative D call: TRBD1 (5 bases). The V gene's germline CDR1 is MNHEY and CDR2 SMNVEV (reference sequence). CDR3 length equals 16 residues. Trimming left V 5 bases short and J 1 base short, with 17 bases between. CDR3 residues: CASSPRGPSFNYGYTF. The CDR3 coding sequence is TGTGCCAGCAGTCCCCGGGGCCCATCTTTTAACTATGGCTACACCTTC.

The chain recombines TRBV7-9 with TRBJ1-1, with D hard to call. V shed 2 bases and J shed 5 bases, with 6 bases lying between them. This CDR3 region has 12 residues. Germline CDR1 and CDR2: SEHNR and FQNEAQ (reference sequence). The CDR3 is CASSLHGTEAFF. The CDR3 region has the DNA TGTGCCAGCAGCTTACACGGGACTGAAGCTTTCTTT. The variable domain in full, completed from reference TRBV7-9 and TRBJ1-1, reads DTGVSQNPRHKITKRGQNVTFRCDPISEHNRLYWYRQTLGQGPEFLTYFQNEAQLEKSRLLSDRFSAERPKGSFSTLEIQRTEQGDSAMYLCASSLHGTEAFFGQGTRLTVV.

This clone was picked up a small number of times. The chain is built from TRBV5-1 and TRBJ1-5; D is unclear. Germline V lookup: CDR1 SGHRS, CDR2 YFSETQ. The CDR3 length is 17 residues. Trimming left V 0 bases short and J 0 bases short, with 13 bases between. This CDR3 is CASSLGPGRDSNQPQHF. The CDR3 DNA is TGCGCCAGCAGCTTGGGTCCAGGCCGAGATAGCAATCAGCCCCAGCATTTT.

The CDR3 region has the DNA TGTGCCAGCAGTTTCGGGACTAGCGGGCCCTGGGAGCAGTTCTTC. This sequence encodes CASSFGTSGPWEQFF. The chain is built from TRBV27 and TRBJ2-1, with 12 bases lining up with TRBD2. The germline CDR1 and CDR2 sequences are MNHEY and SMNVEV (reference sequence). The V segment lost 3 bases and the J segment 10 bases; nucleotides outside the gene matches: 7. The CDR3 extends over 15 amino acids.

This sequence joins TRBV6-6 and TRBJ2-7; D is unclear. This CDR3 comprises 12 residues. Germline V gene data show CDR1 as MNHNY and CDR2 as SVGAGI (reference sequence). V was trimmed by 6 bases and J by 4 bases, leaving 10 bases between them. CDR3 region: CASSLESYEQYF. CDR3 DNA sequence: TGTGCCAGCAGCCTTGAATCATACGAGCAGTACTTC.

The gene calls are TRBV7-3 and TRBJ2-1; 9 positions agree with TRBD2. This CDR3 comprises 21 residues. Germline values: CDR1 SGHTA, CDR2 FQGTGA. J lost 2 bases, V lost 5 bases, and 22 bases had no gene match. The CDR3 sequence: CASSRPRAGGPPKLAYNEQFF. The CDR3 DNA follows: TGTGCCAGCAGCAGACCTCGAGCGGGAGGACCGCCAAAATTAGCCTACAATGAGCAGTTCTTC.

The rearrangement uses TRBV28 and TRBJ2-7; 7 nucleotides line up with TRBD2. This CDR3 comprises 14 residues. V shed 3 bases, J shed 2 bases, and the junction held 4 bases outside the gene matches. The germline V gene has CDR1 MDHEN and CDR2 SYDVKM. The CDR3 DNA is TGTGCCAGCAGTTTCCCCGGGGGGACCTACGAGCAGTACTTC. Its protein is CASSFPGGTYEQYF.

V and J are TRBV5-4 and TRBJ2-5, with 9 bases matching TRBD2. Germline V gene lookup returns CDR1 SGHNT and CDR2 YYREEE (reference sequence). Losses at the gene ends were 0 bases for V and 5 bases for J; bases not matched to a gene: 8. The CDR3 spans 16 residues. Here the CDR3 reads CASSLGAGGPRETQYF. The DNA for the CDR3 is TGTGCCAGCAGCTTGGGGGCGGGAGGGCCACGTGAGACCCAGTACTTC.

The chain has TRBV5-1 and TRBJ1-3; the D gene is possibly TRBD1 (5 bases). CDR3 length equals 14 residues. Germline lookup yields CDR1 SGHRS and CDR2 YFSETQ. Trimming shortened V by 4 bases and J by 0 bases, and 8 bases separated the two germline ends. DNA for the CDR3: TGCGCCAGCAGCCCGACAGACTCTGGAAACACCATATATTTT. Residues: CASSPTDSGNTIYF.

V is TRBV7-9 and J is TRBJ2-4; 8 bases map to TRBD1. CDR1 is SEHNR and CDR2 is FQNEAQ in the germline V gene (reference sequence). The CDR3 is 13 amino acids. V shed 11 bases and J 3 bases; nucleotides not matched to a gene: 6. DNA for the CDR3: TGTGCCGGTTCGGGGACAGGCAAAAACATTCAGTACTTC. It translates to CAGSGTGKNIQYF.

The chain joins TRBV28 to TRBJ2-2; maybe TRBD2 (6 bases). Per germline, CDR1 MDHEN and CDR2 SYDVKM. The V and J ends lost 4 bases and 5 bases respectively, with 8 bases between them. This CDR3 spans 13 amino acids. The CDR3 spells CASSWEATGELFF. CDR3 nucleotides: TGTGCCAGCAGTTGGGAGGCAACCGGGGAGCTGTTTTTT.

The V gene is TRBV19, the J gene TRBJ1-3; no clear D gene. V gave up 3 bases and J gave up 0 bases, with 9 bases separating them. This CDR3 has 15 amino acids. CDR1 is LNHDA and CDR2 is SQIVND in the germline V gene (reference sequence). CDR3 amino acids: CASSIGHFSGNTIYF. CDR3 coding DNA: TGTGCCAGTAGTATTGGGCACTTCTCTGGAAACACCATATATTTT.

The chain uses TRBV18 and TRBJ2-3; TRBD2 might be the D (8 bases). Trimming left V 2 bases short and J 6 bases short, with 15 bases between. The CDR3 has 15 amino acids. CDR1 and CDR2 from the germline V gene are KGHSH and LQKENI. CDR3 loop: CASSPVSGGQDTQYF. The CDR3 DNA reads TGTGCCAGCTCACCAGTGAGCGGGGGACAGGATACGCAGTATTTT.

The chain recombines TRBV11-2 with TRBJ2-7; 9 nucleotides line up with TRBD1. The germline V gene encodes CDR1 SGHAT and CDR2 FQNNGV. This CDR3 has 15 residues. The V gene end was trimmed by 6 bases and the J gene end by 6 bases; junction bases not matched to a gene: 12. As DNA, the CDR3 is TGTGCCAGCAGTCCTGTAGGGACAGGGTCGTCCGAGCAGTACTTC. This translates into CASSPVGTGSSEQYF.

The rearrangement uses TRBV7-3 and TRBJ2-3; the D gene is possibly TRBD2 (6 bases). The CDR3 length is 14 residues. Germline assignment: CDR1 SGHTA and CDR2 FQGTGA. The V and J ends lost 2 bases and 4 bases respectively, with 10 bases between them. The CDR3 DNA is TGTGCCAGCAGCTTAGCGGGGAACCCAGATACGCAGTATTTT. It specifies CASSLAGNPDTQYF.

The chain is built from TRBV9 and TRBJ1-3; D might be TRBD1 (5 bases). The CDR3 covers 16 residues. Germline values: CDR1 SGDLS, CDR2 YYNGEE. The germline V and J ends were trimmed by 2 bases and 0 bases, with 12 bases remaining between them. CDR3 nucleotides: TGTGCCAGCAGCGTCGGCGCAGGGAACTCTGGAAACACCATATATTTT. It specifies CASSVGAGNSGNTIYF.

The chain employs TRBV27 and TRBJ2-1; 8 nucleotides line up with TRBD2. This CDR3 has 14 residues. V shed 5 bases, J shed 7 bases, and the junction held 7 bases outside the gene matches. CDR1 is MNHEY and CDR2 is SMNVEV in the germline V gene (reference sequence). In DNA form, the CDR3 reads TGTGCCAGCAGTAAAATAGCGGGAAATAATGAGCAGTTCTTC. This translates into CASSKIAGNNEQFF.

The chain carries TRBV28 and TRBJ2-4, with no clear D. The V end lost 6 bases, the J end lost 0 bases, and 6 bases lay between the germline ends. The CDR3 totals 13 residues. Germline V lookup: CDR1 MDHEN, CDR2 SYDVKM. The CDR3 bases are TGTGCCAGCAGCCCCCCAGCCAAAAACATTCAGTACTTC. Translated: CASSPPAKNIQYF.

The chain links TRBV6-5 to TRBJ2-7; the D gene is possibly TRBD2 (5 bases). The germline gives CDR1 MNHEY, CDR2 SVGAGI. There are 15 residues in the CDR3. Trimming pared 0 bases from V and 5 bases from J, leaving 14 bases between. CDR3 nucleotides: TGTGCCAGCAGTTACTCGACGGGGTTTGGTCACGAGCAGTACTTC. Protein sequence: CASSYSTGFGHEQYF.

The gene calls are TRBV4-1 and TRBJ2-3, with TRBD2 identical over 12 bases. The CDR3 contains 17 residues. The trim removed 4 bases at V and 0 bases at J, leaving 5 bases unmatched. Germline V gives CDR1 MGHRA, CDR2 YSYEKL. The CDR3 DNA is TGCGCCAGCAGCCTCTCCGGGACTAGCGGGAGCACAGATACGCAGTATTTT. Its translation: CASSLSGTSGSTDTQYF.

CDR3 loop: CSVDSWRGTFF. The CDR3 DNA is TGCAGCGTTGATAGTTGGAGGGGTACTTTCTTT. This sequence joins TRBV29-1 and TRBJ1-1; possible D gene TRBD1, 5 bases. CDR3 length: 11 amino acids. The V end was cut by 3 bases, the J end by 12 bases, with 14 bases between. Germline V gives CDR1 SQVTM, CDR2 ANQGSEA.